A selection of T cell receptor beta chains follows, all from one sample in a study of OX40 agonist ivuxolimab in advanced cancers. Using immunoSEQ multiplex PCR, the repertoire was profiled, and TCRdb retains in-frame clones only, with some absent. This table has around 10,000 clones, about 86% appearing once. The sample in question was CD4+ or CD8+ T cells sorted from blood, obtained in a trial of the OX40 agonist ivuxolimab. These receptors all come from an adult with an advanced solid tumor such as melanoma, head and neck, liver or kidney cancer. Both conserved end residues are trimmed from each CDR3. The order of the fields is V gene, J gene, CDR3 protein.

TRBV4-1	TRBJ1-1	ASSMAALNTEAF
TRBV27	TRBJ2-2	ASRPPGQGSTGELF
TRBV1	TRBJ2-1	TSSHASRRGGYNEQF
TRBV28	TRBJ2-3	ASSFSSGPYLDTQY
TRBV28	TRBJ2-7	ASSFVAGNYEQY
TRBV19	TRBJ2-1	ASSILRNEQF
TRBV11-3	TRBJ1-2	ASSQGDDNYGYT
TRBV5-1	TRBJ1-2	ASSFSQGDGYT
TRBV2	TRBJ2-1	ATTDGSSSYNEQF
TRBV6-1	TRBJ1-5	ASSPYGAANQPQH
TRBV30	TRBJ1-5	AWSVQGRGSLYSNQPQH
TRBV27	TRBJ1-1	ASSLGGWTEAF
TRBV9	TRBJ2-3	ASSAGQTSTDTQY
TRBV7-2	TRBJ2-3	ASSPRSDTQY
TRBV10-2	TRBJ2-7	ASSESRGYEQY
TRBV2	TRBJ2-7	ASMIFADSYYEQY
TRBV4-1	TRBJ1-2	ASSQFYGYT
TRBV5-1	TRBJ2-7	ASSLYTGSYEQY
TRBV19	TRBJ2-7	ASSAGLSLDEQY